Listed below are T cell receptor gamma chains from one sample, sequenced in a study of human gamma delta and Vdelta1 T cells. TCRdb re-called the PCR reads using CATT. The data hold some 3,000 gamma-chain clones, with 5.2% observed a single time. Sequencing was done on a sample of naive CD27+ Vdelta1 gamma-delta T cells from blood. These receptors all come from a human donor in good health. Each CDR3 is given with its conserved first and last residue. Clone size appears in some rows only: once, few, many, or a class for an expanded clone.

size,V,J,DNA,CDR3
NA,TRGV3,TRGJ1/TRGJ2,TGTGCCACCTGGGACACATCCCTTGGTTATAAGAAACTATTT,CATWDTSLGYKKLF
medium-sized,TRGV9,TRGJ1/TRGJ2,TGTGCCTTGTGGGAGGTGCGAATAACCGTGGCTAAGAAACTCTTT,CALWEVRITVAKKLF
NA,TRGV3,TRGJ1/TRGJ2,TGTGCCACCTGGGACTGGGTACATTATAAGAAACTCTTT,CATWDWVHYKKLF
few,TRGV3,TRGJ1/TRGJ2,TGTGCCACCTGGGACAGGCCTTATGCGTATTATAAGAAACTCTTT,CATWDRPYAYYKKLF
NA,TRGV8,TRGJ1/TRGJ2,TGTGCCACCTGGGTTACGCCCTTTTCTTTACTCTTT,CATWVTPFSLLF
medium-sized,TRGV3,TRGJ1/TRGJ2,TGTGCCACCTGGGCCGGACCTTATAAGAAACTCTTT,CATWAGPYKKLF
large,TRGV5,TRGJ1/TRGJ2,TGTGCCACCTGGGACAGGCTTTATAAGAAACTCTTT,CATWDRLYKKLF
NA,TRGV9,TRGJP,TGTGCCTTGTGGGAGACCCAACAAGAGTTGGGCAAAAAAATCAAGGTATTT,CALWETQQELGKKIKVF
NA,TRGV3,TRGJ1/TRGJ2,TGTGCCACCGGGGACGGGCTAGATCAGAAACTCTTT,CATGDGLDQKLF
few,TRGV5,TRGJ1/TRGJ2,TGTGCCACCTGGGACATGCGATGGGATTATAAGAAACTCTTT,CATWDMRWDYKKLF
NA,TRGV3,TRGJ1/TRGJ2,TGTGCCACCTGGGACAGGCCATACGCTCCGAATTATTATAAGAAACTCTTT,CATWDRPYAPNYYKKLF
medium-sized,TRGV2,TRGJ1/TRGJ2,TGTGCCACCTGGGACGGGCATCTATATAAGAAACTCTTT,CATWDGHLYKKLF
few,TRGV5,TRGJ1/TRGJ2,TGTGCCACCTGGGGCCTGAATTATTATAAGAAACTCTTT,CATWGLNYYKKLF
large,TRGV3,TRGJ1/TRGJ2,TGTGCCACCTGGGACAGGCCCGGTTATAAGAAACTCTTT,CATWDRPGYKKLF
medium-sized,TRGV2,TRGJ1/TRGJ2,TGTGCCACCTGGGACGCCCATAAGAAACTCTTT,CATWDAHKKLF
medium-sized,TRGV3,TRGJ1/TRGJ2,TGTGCCACCTGGGATCCGAACCCTTATTATAAGAAACTCTTT,CATWDPNPYYKKLF
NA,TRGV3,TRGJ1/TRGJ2,TGTGCCACCTGGGGACGGGGTTATTATAAGAAACTCTTT,CATWGRGYYKKLF
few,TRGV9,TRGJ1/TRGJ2,TGTGCCTTGTGGGAGGGCTACGGTCTCCGAAATTATTATAAGAAACTCTTT,CALWEGYGLRNYYKKLF
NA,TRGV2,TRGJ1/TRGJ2,TGTGCCACCTGGAATAAGGCGCGCCCGGGTTATAAGAAACTCTTT,CATWNKARPGYKKLF
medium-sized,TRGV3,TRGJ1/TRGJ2,TGTGCCACCTGGGACAGGCCTTTTAAGAAACTCTTT,CATWDRPFKKLF
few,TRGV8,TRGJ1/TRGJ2,TGTGCCACCTGGGATATCGATTATAAGAAACTCTTT,CATWDIDYKKLF
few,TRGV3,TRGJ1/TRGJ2,TGTGCCACCTGGGGTTTGAATTATTATAAGGAACTCTTT,CATWGLNYYKELF
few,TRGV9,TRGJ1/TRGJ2,TGTGCCGGGTGGGAGGTGTATAGGAAACTCTTT,CAGWEVYRKLF
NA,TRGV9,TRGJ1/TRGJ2,TGTGCCTTGGGGGAGGGTCATTATAAGAAACTCTTT,CALGEGHYKKLF
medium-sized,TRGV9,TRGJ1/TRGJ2,TGTGCCTTGTGGGAGCGTAATTATTATAAGAAACTCTTT,CALWERNYYKKLF
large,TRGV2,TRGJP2,TGTGCCACCTGGGACGGCCTCCGTAGTGATTGGATCAAGACGTTT,CATWDGLRSDWIKTF
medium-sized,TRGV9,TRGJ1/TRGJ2,TGTGCCTTGTGGGAGGTGCGGGGTTTGGGATATAAGAAACTCTTT,CALWEVRGLGYKKLF
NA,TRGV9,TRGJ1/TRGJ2,TGTGCCTTGTGGGAGCCAAGAAATTATTATAAGAAACTCTTT,CALWEPRNYYKKLF
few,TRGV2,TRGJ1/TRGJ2,TGTGCCACCTGGGACGGAGGGATTTATTATAAGAAACTCTTT,CATWDGGIYYKKLF